Presented here are 20 T cell receptor beta chains from one specimen sequenced in a study of blood T cell repertoires in COVID-19. Method: immunoSEQ multiplex PCR; TCRdb's copy keeps in-frame clones and lacks some. The sample lists tens of thousands of clones, more than 75% occurring once. Material for sequencing was peripheral blood. These TCRs come from a human donor in a cohort sampled during active COVID-19.

The chain links TRBV28 to TRBJ2-1; 8 nucleotides agree with TRBD2. V dropped 3 bases and J dropped 5; count of bases not matched to a gene: 6. The CDR3 loop spans 15 amino acids. Germline CDR1 MDHEN, CDR2 SYDVKM. CDR3 residues: CASSLGSGVHNEQFF. The CDR3 DNA reads as TGTGCCAGCAGTTTGGGTAGCGGGGTACACAATGAGCAGTTCTTC.

This chain links TRBV10-1 with TRBJ1-3; 7 bases are a match to TRBD1. CDR3 size: 14 residues. Germline V gene data show CDR1 as WNHNN and CDR2 as SYGVQD (reference sequence). With V trimmed by 7 bases and J by 1 base, 4 bases remained unmatched. CDR3 amino acids: CASNSGQSGNTIYF. CDR3 sequence (DNA): TGCGCCAGCAACTCGGGACAGTCTGGAAACACCATATATTTT.

V usage is TRBV7-2 and J usage is TRBJ2-3, with 14 positions matching TRBD2. The germline gives CDR1 SGHTA, CDR2 FQGNSA. CDR3 length: 16 amino acids. Trimming cost V 3 bases and J 6 bases; bases outside gene matches: 5. CDR3 in DNA: TGTGCCAGCAGCTTCCGACTAGCGGGGGGGTCGGATACGCAGTATTTT. This translates into CASSFRLAGGSDTQYF.

The rearrangement uses TRBV19 and TRBJ1-6, with 9 bases aligning to TRBD1. Germline CDR1 LNHDA, CDR2 SQIVND (reference sequence). This CDR3 contains 15 residues. V shed 5 bases and J 10 bases; nucleotides not matched to a gene: 9. DNA for the CDR3: TGTGCCAGTAGTCTATCGGGACAGGGAAAATCACCCCTCCACTTT. Its translation is CASSLSGQGKSPLHF.

V gene TRBV7-9 combines with J gene TRBJ1-1; 9 nucleotides align to TRBD1. J lost 4 bases, V lost 5 bases, and 11 bases had no gene match. The CDR3 is 16 residues long. Germline V gene lookup returns CDR1 SEHNR and CDR2 FQNEAQ (reference sequence). In DNA form, the CDR3 reads TGTGCCAGCAGCCCCGGACAGGGGTTGAGTGGCACTGAAGCTTTCTTT. Protein sequence: CASSPGQGLSGTEAFF.

V and J are TRBV6-5 and TRBJ1-1, with 9 bases fitting TRBD1. CDR1 and CDR2 from the germline V gene are MNHEY and SVGAGI. With V trimmed by 4 bases and J by 0 bases, 3 bases remained unmatched. The CDR3 has 15 amino acids. The CDR3 nucleotides read TGTGCCAGCAGTTGGACAGGGGCCCTGAACACTGAAGCTTTCTTT. Translating gives CASSWTGALNTEAFF.

J is TRBJ2-7 and V is TRBV6-6; the D is unclear. Trimming removed 6 bases from V and 6 bases from J, with 12 bases in between. This CDR3 has 12 residues. CDR1 and CDR2 from the germline V gene are MNHNY and SVGAGI (reference sequence). In DNA form, the CDR3 reads TGTGCCAGCAGCATCGGGTTGGGCGAGCAGTACTTC. The encoded protein is CASSIGLGEQYF.

This CDR3 reads CASSQDWGHEQYF. Here the CDR3 DNA reads TGTGCCAGCAGCCAAGATTGGGGCCACGAGCAGTACTTC. The rearrangement uses TRBV3-1 (or the pseudogene TRBV3-2) and TRBJ2-7; D is perhaps TRBD1 (5 bases). This CDR3 has 13 residues. Germline V lookup: CDR1 LGHDT, CDR2 YNNKEL (reference sequence). The V gene lost 0 bases and the J gene lost 5 bases, with 8 bases spanning the gap.

This chain joins TRBV7-2 and TRBJ2-7, with 9 bases lining up with TRBD2. This CDR3 has 15 residues. The ends lost 5 bases at V and 4 bases at J; junction bases unmatched: 9. CDR1 is SGHTA and CDR2 is FQGNSA in the germline V gene. The CDR3 region is CASSQDGGGAYEQYF. The CDR3 nucleotides are TGTGCCAGCAGCCAAGACGGCGGGGGGGCATACGAGCAGTACTTC.

The gene calls are TRBV6-5 and TRBJ2-5; the match to TRBD2 covers 8 bases. The germline V gene has CDR1 MNHEY and CDR2 SVGAGI. The V gene end was trimmed by 5 bases and the J gene end by 5 bases; junction bases not matched to a gene: 10. CDR3 length equals 15 residues. The CDR3 region is CASSQTGGGWETQYF. The CDR3 DNA reads TGTGCCAGCAGTCAGACGGGGGGGGGCTGGGAGACCCAGTACTTC.

The CDR3 nucleotides are TGTGCCAGCGTTATGAGAACAGGAAGCAATCAGCCCCAGCATTTT. This gives the protein CASVMRTGSNQPQHF. The rearrangement uses TRBV2 and TRBJ1-5, with D possibly being TRBD1 (5 bases). This CDR3 has 15 residues. Germline CDR1 SNHLY, CDR2 FYNNEI. Trimming took 8 bases from V and 1 from J, leaving 15 bases between them. Full variable domain (rest looked up from reference TRBV2 and TRBJ1-5): EPEVTQTPSHQVTQMGQEVILRCVPISNHLYFYWYRQILGQKVEFLVSFYNNEISEKSEIFDDQFSVERPDGSNFTLKIRSTKLEDSAMYFCASVMRTGSNQPQHFGDGTRLSIL.

V and J are TRBV2 and TRBJ1-1; 9 bases fit TRBD1. This CDR3 is built from 16 residues. J gave up 8 bases and V 6 bases, and 16 bases lay outside the gene matches. Looked up from germline, CDR1 is SNHLY and CDR2 is FYNNEI. The CDR3 nucleotides are TGTGCCAGCAGACTACAGGGGGCTCGCTTTTCTTCCGAAGCTTTCTTT. Protein product: CASRLQGARFSSEAFF. The full variable domain, completed using reference TRBV2 and TRBJ1-1, is EPEVTQTPSHQVTQMGQEVILRCVPISNHLYFYWYRQILGQKVEFLVSFYNNEISEKSEIFDDQFSVERPDGSNFTLKIRSTKLEDSAMYFCASRLQGARFSSEAFFGQGTRLTVV.

The chain joins TRBV19 to TRBJ1-4; no reliable D call. V lost 3 bases, J lost 6 bases, and 8 bases lay in between. This CDR3 contains 13 residues. Germline CDR1 is LNHDA and CDR2 is SQIVND (reference sequence). CDR3 DNA sequence: TGTGCCAGTAGTATCGATACAGATGAAAAACTGTTTTTT. It codes for CASSIDTDEKLFF.

The rearrangement uses TRBV7-9 and TRBJ1-4; TRBD1 aligns across 9 bases. The V and J ends lost 5 bases and 5 bases, in that order; junction bases with no gene match: 3. Germline V gene sequence: CDR1 SEHNR, CDR2 FQNEAQ (reference sequence). This CDR3 is 14 amino acids long. The CDR3 is CASSQGQGNEKLFF. DNA for the CDR3: TGTGCCAGCAGCCAGGGACAGGGAAATGAAAAACTGTTTTTT. Full variable domain (remainder filled in from reference TRBV7-9 and TRBJ1-4): DTGVSQNPRHKITKRGQNVTFRCDPISEHNRLYWYRQTLGQGPEFLTYFQNEAQLEKSRLLSDRFSAERPKGSFSTLEIQRTEQGDSAMYLCASSQGQGNEKLFFGSGTQLSVL.

The chain couples TRBV11-3 to TRBJ2-3; maybe TRBD2 (6 bases). Germline CDR1 SGHNT, CDR2 YENEEA. Trimming removed 5 bases from V and 3 bases from J, with 12 bases in between. CDR3 length equals 14 residues. In nucleotides, the CDR3 is TGTGCCAGCAGCCTACGCGGGGAAACAGATACGCAGTATTTT. Its protein product is CASSLRGETDTQYF.

The V gene is TRBV4-1, the J gene TRBJ1-5; maybe TRBD1 (6 bases). Germline V lookup: CDR1 MGHRA, CDR2 YSYEKL. The CDR3 contains 15 residues. Trimming removed 4 bases at V and 0 bases at J, with 10 bases between. The DNA for the CDR3 is TGCGCCAGCAGCCCCCAGGGGAATAGCAATCAGCCCCAGCATTTT. Its translation: CASSPQGNSNQPQHF.

The V gene is TRBV5-6, the J gene TRBJ1-3; D uncertain. V lost 2 bases and J lost 1, with 7 bases in between. The CDR3 length is 14 residues. Germline-derived CDR1 and CDR2 are SGHDT and YYEEEE. CDR3 residues: CASSLFQSGNTIYF. The CDR3 DNA sequence: TGTGCCAGCAGCTTATTTCAATCTGGAAACACCATATATTTT. The full variable domain, completed using reference TRBV5-6 and TRBJ1-3, is DAGVTQSPTHLIKTRGQQVTLRCSPKSGHDTVSWYQQALGQGPQFIFQYYEEEERQRGNFPDRFSGHQFPNYSSELNVNALLLGDSALYLCASSLFQSGNTIYFGEGSWLTVV.

Only a few counts were recorded for this clone. The genes are TRBV5-5 and TRBJ2-7; D ambiguous. The V end lost 1 base, the J end lost 3 bases, and 5 bases lay between the germline ends. CDR3 length: 12 amino acids. Germline V CDR1 and CDR2: SGHKS, YYEKEE (reference sequence). Written as DNA, the CDR3 is TGTGCCAGCAGCTTGTCAGACTACGAGCAGTACTTC. Translating gives CASSLSDYEQYF.

V usage is TRBV7-9 and J usage is TRBJ1-5, with 8 bases matching TRBD1. Germline CDR1 and CDR2: SEHNR and FQNEAQ (reference sequence). V shed 5 bases, J shed 10 bases, and the junction held 13 bases outside the gene matches. The CDR3 contains 15 residues. The CDR3 DNA reads TGTGCCAGCAGCCCAAGAGGACAGGGTGGGTTACCCCAGCATTTT. Translated: CASSPRGQGGLPQHF. Looking up the rest from reference TRBV7-9 and TRBJ1-5 gives the full variable domain: DTGVSQNPRHKITKRGQNVTFRCDPISEHNRLYWYRQTLGQGPEFLTYFQNEAQLEKSRLLSDRFSAERPKGSFSTLEIQRTEQGDSAMYLCASSPRGQGGLPQHFGDGTRLSIL.

A note on this clone: The conserved phenylalanine or tryptophan normally closing the CDR3 is absent here, so this likely arose from a read error. No DNA is shown, since the ends of the CDR3 on it are uncertain; the CDR3 is the one TCRdb lists. This chain links TRBV23-1 with TRBJ2-7; TRBD1 is the table's D call, not checked against the DNA. TRBV23-1 is assigned to the ORF class and has an uncertain function. The CDR3 is 10 amino acids in total, end residues counted. CDR3 loop: CASLRGRGRL.